This TCR beta chain was sequenced in a study of shared clonotypes between healthy human individuals. Findings and caveats of the study: Four donors held approximately 4.5% of naive CD4 clonotypes in common. Non-shared clonotypes were found to have lower generation probabilities than the clonotypes that were shared by all four of the sorted-subset donors.

For each subset, genomic DNA was distributed in equal portions over several immunoSEQ plates. Measured with immunoSEQ multiplex PCR; TCRdb has only the in-frame clones, and not every one. There are over a million clones in the sample; approximately 96% occur only once, and 1% to 1.5% lies in the top ten. A word on this clone: The antigen remains undetermined.

The donor cohort consisted entirely of Caucasian adults residing in Nashville, Tennessee. V shed 7 bases, J shed 4 bases, and the junction held 24 bases outside the gene matches. The CDR3 is made up of 22 amino acids. Germline V gene lookup returns CDR1 MDHEN and CDR2 SYDVKM. The TCR sequence derives from a man in his thirties or forties in good health. This rearrangement joins TRBV28 to TRBJ2-1, with TRBD2 identical over 14 bases. Sequenced material: naive CD4+ T cells sorted from blood. Noted subset: CD45RA+ positively selected. CDR3 nucleotide sequence: TGTGCCAGCACTGCGGGACTAGCGGGAGTCCGAGGGGGATTCGGGGTATACAATGAGCAGTTCTTC. This gives the protein CASTAGLAGVRGGFGVYNEQFF.